Shown below are 17 T cell receptor beta chains from a single sample sequenced in a study of identical twins. MiXCR was run by TCRdb on the 5' RACE reads, yielding one entry per CDR3 protein. The sample has some 500,000 distinct CDR3 sequences, nearly 10% seen once; the top ten hold around 3.2%. These records were also assigned to another study, of yellow fever vaccine responses in identical twins.

Material: PBMCs. The receptors stem from a woman between 18 and 29 years old in good health.

This clonotype showed up just a few times. V and J are TRBV4-3 and TRBJ1-6; a weak D match, TRBD1 (5 bases). Germline V gene data show CDR1 as LGHNA and CDR2 as YSLEER. The CDR3 sequence is 13 residues long. V was pared by 8 bases and J by 7 bases, with 12 bases between. CDR3 region: CASGPGLNSPLHF. The CDR3 nucleotides are TGCGCCAGCGGGCCGGGGCTGAATTCACCCCTCCACTTT.

The chain carries TRBV6-5 and TRBJ2-7; no reliable D call. Germline assignment: CDR1 MNHEY and CDR2 SVGAGI. V dropped 0 bases and J dropped 3 bases, with 9 bases sitting between them. The CDR3 runs to 14 residues. CDR3 region: CASSYSRGDYEQYF. CDR3 nucleotide sequence: TGTGCCAGCAGTTACTCGCGTGGGGACTACGAGCAGTACTTC.

In this sample, this clonotype turned up a few times. This chain connects TRBV7-9 to TRBJ2-6; D is perhaps TRBD1 (5 bases). CDR3 length equals 17 residues. Trimming left V 4 bases short and J 0 bases short, with 13 bases between. CDR1 is SEHNR, CDR2 FQNEAQ, per germline (reference sequence). The CDR3 nucleotides are TGTGCCAGCAGCTCCGTACCAGGGCTCTCTGGGGCCAACGTCCTGACTTTC. Translated: CASSSVPGLSGANVLTF.

The chain carries TRBV29-1 and TRBJ1-1; TRBD1 is a possible D gene (5 bases). V was cut by 4 bases and J by 0 bases, with 9 bases left in between. The CDR3 consists of 13 residues. The germline V gene encodes CDR1 SQVTM and CDR2 ANQGSEA. In nucleotides, the CDR3 is TGCAGCGTTGTATACAGGTTGAACACTGAAGCTTTCTTT. Translating it yields CSVVYRLNTEAFF.

The chain links TRBV29-1 to TRBJ2-1; TRBD2 is a possible D gene (5 bases). Germline values: CDR1 SQVTM, CDR2 ANQGSEA. V was cut by 7 bases and J by 9 bases, with 19 bases left in between. The CDR3 length is 13 residues. In DNA form, the CDR3 reads TGCAGCGCCTTAACCTTTACTGAGGGTGAGCAGTTCTTC. Translation gives CSALTFTEGEQFF.

This clonotype was found a few times. V and J are TRBV6-6 and TRBJ2-1; TRBD1 aligns across 12 bases. CDR1 and CDR2 (germline): MNHNY, SVGAGI (reference sequence). CDR3 length equals 13 residues. V dropped 6 bases and J dropped 10; count of bases not matched to a gene: 4. The CDR3 region is CASRGQGAWEQFF. The CDR3, as DNA: TGTGCCAGCAGGGGACAGGGGGCCTGGGAGCAGTTCTTC.

The chain couples TRBV5-6 to TRBJ2-7; D uncertain. The V end lost 2 bases, the J end lost 2 bases, and 11 bases lay between the germline ends. The CDR3 has 14 amino acids. Germline V gives CDR1 SGHDT, CDR2 YYEEEE. CDR3 loop: CASSFYRNPYEQYF. The CDR3, as DNA: TGTGCCAGCAGCTTTTACAGAAACCCCTACGAGCAGTACTTC. The whole variable domain, filled in from reference TRBV5-6 and TRBJ2-7, reads DAGVTQSPTHLIKTRGQQVTLRCSPKSGHDTVSWYQQALGQGPQFIFQYYEEEERQRGNFPDRFSGHQFPNYSSELNVNALLLGDSALYLCASSFYRNPYEQYFGPGTRLTVT.

This clonotype was seen a handful of times. CDR3 DNA: TGTGCCAGCAGCTTAGCGACAGACACCGGGGAGCTGTTTTTT. This translates into CASSLATDTGELFF. This rearrangement joins TRBV7-9 to TRBJ2-2; maybe TRBD1 (5 bases). The CDR3 loop spans 14 amino acids. The V end was cut by 0 bases, the J end by 3 bases, with 5 bases between. From germline, CDR1 is SEHNR and CDR2 FQNEAQ (reference sequence).

At least ten counts were recorded for this clonotype. The chain combines TRBV7-8 with TRBJ2-7; 10 bases are shared with TRBD2. The CDR3 is 13 amino acids. V lost 8 bases and J lost 4; bases outside the gene matches: 5. Germline CDR1 reads SGHVS; CDR2 reads FQNEAQ. The CDR3 sequence: CASSKTSGYEQYF. CDR3 bases: TGTGCCAGCTCAAAGACTAGCGGGTACGAGCAGTACTTC.

V gene TRBV19 combines with J gene TRBJ2-2; D is tentatively TRBD1 or TRBD2 (5 bases each). V lost 3 bases and J 5 bases, leaving 19 bases between the germline ends. Germline V gene lookup returns CDR1 LNHDA and CDR2 SQIVND (reference sequence). The CDR3 length is 17 residues. The CDR3 region has the DNA TGTGCCAGTAGTATGGCGGGCACAGGAATGGGGACCGGGGAGCTGTTTTTT. Translating gives CASSMAGTGMGTGELFF.

This clonotype came up many times. The chain carries TRBV7-2 and TRBJ2-1; the D gene is possibly TRBD2 (6 bases). Deletions cut 6 bases from V and 3 bases from J, with 18 bases between. This CDR3 is built from 16 residues. Germline V gene sequence: CDR1 SGHTA, CDR2 FQGNSA. Here the CDR3 reads CASRYSRRTNYNEQFF. CDR3 coding DNA: TGTGCCAGCAGATATAGCAGGCGGACTAACTACAATGAGCAGTTCTTC.

CDR3 loop: CATSSPRGVAKNIQYF. The CDR3 bases are TGTGCCACCAGCAGTCCGAGAGGAGTAGCCAAAAACATTCAGTACTTC. This chain uses TRBV15 with TRBJ2-4; D is ambiguous. In germline, CDR1 is LNHNV, CDR2 YYDKDF (reference sequence). This CDR3 has 16 residues. With 3 bases removed from V and 0 bases from J, the gap between germline ends came to 12 bases.

The V and J genes are TRBV5-1 and TRBJ2-7, with 9 bases that match TRBD1. V was clipped by 0 bases and J by 5 bases; unmatched bases: 3. The CDR3 is 14 amino acids. Germline CDR1 reads SGHRS; CDR2 reads YFSETQ. The CDR3 protein is CASSLDRGRDEQYF. The CDR3 DNA reads TGCGCCAGCAGCTTGGACAGGGGGCGAGACGAGCAGTACTTC.

This clonotype was seen more than once but under ten times. The chain recombines TRBV6-1 with TRBJ2-1; tentatively, D is TRBD1 (6 bases). CDR3 length: 16 amino acids. CDR1 is MNHNS and CDR2 is SASEGT in the germline V gene. V lost 6 bases and J 5 bases, leaving 20 bases between the germline ends. In nucleotides, the CDR3 is TGTGCCAGCAGCCCCCTCCCTACAGGGCCCCACAATGAGCAGTTCTTC. Its translation: CASSPLPTGPHNEQFF.

This clonotype has more than one count but fewer than ten. The V gene is TRBV12-5, the J gene TRBJ2-3; D is unclear. V lost 6 bases and J 6 bases, leaving 22 bases between the germline ends. This CDR3 region has 16 residues. Looked up from germline, CDR1 is LGHNT and CDR2 is FRNRAP. The CDR3 DNA reads TGTGCTAGTGGAAATACCCCATCCCAGGTTTCGGATACGCAGTATTTT. Translating gives CASGNTPSQVSDTQYF.

In this sample, this clonotype turned up a few times. This chain joins TRBV2 and TRBJ2-1, with D possibly TRBD1 on 5 matching bases. Trimming removed 5 bases at V and 4 bases at J, with 12 bases between. CDR1 is SNHLY and CDR2 is FYNNEI in the germline V gene. The CDR3 contains 14 residues. In nucleotides, the CDR3 is TGTGCCAGCAGTCGGCTGCAGGGTTACAATGAGCAGTTCTTC. Amino acid sequence: CASSRLQGYNEQFF.

This clonotype was detected a few times. The V and J genes are TRBV20-1 and TRBJ2-7, with D hard to call. Per the germline V gene, CDR1 is DFQATT and CDR2 is SNEGSKA (reference sequence). V shed 5 bases and J shed 6 bases, with 11 bases lying between them. The CDR3 spans 11 residues. This CDR3 is CSAQKVGEQYF. The CDR3 DNA reads TGCAGTGCTCAGAAGGTGGGCGAGCAGTACTTC.